The 18 T cell receptor beta chains below come from one sample, sequenced in a study of blood T cell repertoires in COVID-19. Clones were sequenced by immunoSEQ multiplex PCR, and TCRdb holds only the in-frame ones, with some missing. The sample holds some 62,000 clones, just over 85% seen once. Sequenced material: peripheral blood. These receptors originate from a woman older than 75 with acute or convalescent COVID-19.

In DNA form, the CDR3 reads TGTGCCCTGGGTCGCGGTCACGAGCAGTACTTC. Amino acid sequence: CALGRGHEQYF. V usage is TRBV30 and J usage is TRBJ2-7; D gene unclear. The length of the CDR3 is 11 residues. CDR1 and CDR2 from the germline V gene are GTSNPN and SVGIG (reference sequence). Trimming pared 8 bases from V and 5 bases from J, leaving 13 bases between.

The chain links TRBV5-4 to TRBJ2-5; 7 bases match TRBD2. Germline-derived CDR1 and CDR2 are SGHNT and YYREEE (reference sequence). Trimming removed 2 bases from V and 5 bases from J; junction bases left unmatched: 3. This CDR3 is built from 13 residues. The CDR3, as DNA: TGTGCCAGCAGCTTAGCGGGAAAGGAGACCCAGTACTTC. This translates into CASSLAGKETQYF. The variable domain in full, with the rest retrieved from reference TRBV5-4 and TRBJ2-5, is ETGVTQSPTHLIKTRGQQVTLRCSSQSGHNTVSWYQQALGQGPQFIFQYYREEENGRGNFPPRFSGLQFPNYSSELNVNALELDDSALYLCASSLAGKETQYFGPGTRLLVL.

The V gene is TRBV5-1, the J gene TRBJ1-1, with TRBD1 identical over 11 bases. Germline V gene data show CDR1 as SGHRS and CDR2 as YFSETQ. CDR3 size: 20 residues. V shed 4 bases and J 5 bases; nucleotides not matched to a gene: 22. In nucleotides, the CDR3 is TGCGCCAGCAGCCCCTACTTAATTCGGACAGGGGGCGTTTTTAATACTGAAGCTTTCTTT. Protein: CASSPYLIRTGGVFNTEAFF.

This clone was observed once. This rearrangement joins TRBV7-8 to TRBJ1-2; 8 bases fit TRBD1. CDR3 size: 13 residues. Germline V gives CDR1 SGHVS, CDR2 FQNEAQ. Trimming took 5 bases from V and 8 from J; bases not matched to a gene: 7. The CDR3 loop is CASSRDRQEGYTF. CDR3 bases: TGTGCCAGCAGCCGGGACAGGCAGGAGGGCTACACCTTC.

V and J are TRBV11-2 and TRBJ2-2; D is undetermined. Germline loops: CDR1 SGHAT, CDR2 FQNNGV. V shed 2 bases and J shed 4 bases, with 2 bases lying between them. The length of the CDR3 is 12 residues. The CDR3 loop reads CASSLLTGELFF. The CDR3 nucleotides are TGTGCCAGCAGCTTACTCACCGGGGAGCTGTTTTTT.

The J gene is TRBJ2-3, the V gene TRBV12-5; D is possibly TRBD2 (6 bases). Germline V gene sequence: CDR1 LGHNT, CDR2 FRNRAP. Trimming removed 3 bases at V and 6 bases at J, with 10 bases between. The CDR3 covers 13 residues. The CDR3 DNA reads TGTGCTAGTGGTTTTTCGAGCGGGGATACGCAGTATTTT. Its protein product is CASGFSSGDTQYF.

The chain employs TRBV5-6 and TRBJ2-2, with TRBD2 matching over 9 bases. Germline lookup yields CDR1 SGHDT and CDR2 YYEEEE. Trimming took 2 bases from V and 0 from J; bases not matched to a gene: 2. This CDR3 is 16 amino acids long. In DNA, the CDR3 is TGTGCCAGCAGCTTAGGCGGGAGGGCGAACACCGGGGAGCTGTTTTTT. This translates into CASSLGGRANTGELFF.

This chain connects TRBV29-1 to TRBJ1-5, with D possibly TRBD1 on 5 matching bases. V gave up 5 bases and J gave up 4 bases, with 9 bases separating them. The V gene's germline CDR1 is SQVTM and CDR2 ANQGSEA. The CDR3 consists of 12 residues. CDR3: CSVSGVNQPQHF. CDR3 nucleotides: TGCAGCGTTTCGGGGGTAAATCAGCCCCAGCATTTT.

The genes are TRBV10-3 and TRBJ1-2; D not certain. The CDR3 totals 13 residues. The V gene lost 3 bases and the J gene lost 2 bases, with 7 bases spanning the gap. Germline V gene lookup returns CDR1 ENHRY and CDR2 SYGVKD. The CDR3 DNA is TGTGCCATCAGTGATGGAGAGAACTATGGCTACACCTTC. It specifies CAISDGENYGYTF.

The gene calls are TRBV12-3 or TRBV12-4 and TRBJ2-5, with D hard to call. The CDR3 loop spans 13 amino acids. The V end was cut by 3 bases, the J end by 1 base, with 6 bases between. Here the CDR3 DNA reads TGTGCCAGCAGTTTCAACAGCCAAGAGACCCAGTACTTC. This codes for CASSFNSQETQYF.

This sequence joins TRBV15 and TRBJ2-7; D remains ambiguous. Germline assignment: CDR1 LNHNV and CDR2 YYDKDF (reference sequence). The CDR3 covers 14 residues. Between the trimmed V and J ends, which lost 0 bases and 1 base, there was a span of 7 bases. In DNA, the CDR3 is TGTGCCACCAGCAGAGACAGAAATTCCTACGAGCAGTACTTC. Protein product: CATSRDRNSYEQYF. Supplemented by reference TRBV15 and TRBJ2-7, the full variable domain reads DAMVIQNPRYQVTQFGKPVTLSCSQTLNHNVMYWYQQKSSQAPKLLFHYYDKDFNNEADTPDNFQSRRPNTSFCFLDIRSPGLGDTAMYLCATSRDRNSYEQYFGPGTRLTVT.

The V call is TRBV18, the J call TRBJ2-2; 7 bases agree with TRBD2. V gave up 0 bases and J gave up 3 bases; unmatched junction bases: 7. The CDR3 is 17 amino acids. Germline CDR1 is KGHSH and CDR2 is LQKENI. CDR3 sequence: CASSPPQGAGDTGELFF. DNA for the CDR3: TGTGCCAGCTCACCACCGCAGGGCGCGGGAGACACCGGGGAGCTGTTTTTT.

CDR3 in amino acids: CASSLGGEGLVTYEQYF. CDR3 coding DNA: TGCGCCAGCAGCTTGGGGGGCGAGGGACTAGTGACCTACGAGCAGTACTTC. This sequence joins TRBV5-1 and TRBJ2-7; 8 nucleotides align to TRBD2. CDR1 and CDR2 (germline): SGHRS, YFSETQ. CDR3 length: 17 residues. The ends lost 0 bases at V and 2 bases at J; junction bases unmatched: 10.

Only one count was recorded for this clone. The rearrangement joins TRBV29-1 to TRBJ2-7; TRBD1 aligns across 11 bases. Trimming took 7 bases from V and 4 from J; bases not matched to a gene: 6. Per the germline V gene, CDR1 is SQVTM and CDR2 is ANQGSEA. The CDR3 is 13 residues long. CDR3 protein: CSATGQGEYEQYF. The CDR3, as DNA: TGCAGCGCGACGGGACAGGGGGAATACGAGCAGTACTTC.

This clone was picked up one time. The chain employs TRBV6-1 and TRBJ1-4; D is unclear. CDR1 is MNHNS, CDR2 SASEGT, per germline. The CDR3 extends over 15 amino acids. The germline V and J ends were trimmed by 2 bases and 3 bases, with 10 bases remaining between them. The CDR3 bases are TGTGCCAGCAGTGAAAGGAGTACGGCTAATGAAAAACTGTTTTTT. It is translated as CASSERSTANEKLFF.

This sequence joins TRBV3-1 (or the pseudogene TRBV3-2) and TRBJ1-1; TRBD1 matches at 10 bases. This CDR3 has 16 amino acids. With V trimmed by 6 bases and J by 0 bases, 7 bases remained unmatched. CDR1 and CDR2 from the germline V gene are LGHDT and YNNKEL (reference sequence). The CDR3 bases are TGTGCCAGCAGTCGCGGACAGGGGGATATGAACACTGAAGCTTTCTTT. This codes for CASSRGQGDMNTEAFF.

This clone appeared once. The chain combines TRBV7-3 with TRBJ2-3; maybe TRBD1 (5 bases). Germline CDR1 and CDR2: SGHTA and FQGTGA. The CDR3 contains 12 residues. Trimming shortened V by 5 bases and J by 3 bases, and 6 bases separated the two germline ends. The CDR3 bases are TGTGCCAGCAGCCCAGGGACAGATACGCAGTATTTT. Its protein is CASSPGTDTQYF.

This sequence joins TRBV19 and TRBJ1-3; D remains ambiguous. The length of the CDR3 is 15 residues. Germline V gives CDR1 LNHDA, CDR2 SQIVND (reference sequence). Deletions cut 7 bases from V and 0 bases from J, with 13 bases between. Written as DNA, the CDR3 is TGTGCCAGTACCTTCACCGGTAACTCTGGAAACACCATATATTTT. Protein product: CASTFTGNSGNTIYF.